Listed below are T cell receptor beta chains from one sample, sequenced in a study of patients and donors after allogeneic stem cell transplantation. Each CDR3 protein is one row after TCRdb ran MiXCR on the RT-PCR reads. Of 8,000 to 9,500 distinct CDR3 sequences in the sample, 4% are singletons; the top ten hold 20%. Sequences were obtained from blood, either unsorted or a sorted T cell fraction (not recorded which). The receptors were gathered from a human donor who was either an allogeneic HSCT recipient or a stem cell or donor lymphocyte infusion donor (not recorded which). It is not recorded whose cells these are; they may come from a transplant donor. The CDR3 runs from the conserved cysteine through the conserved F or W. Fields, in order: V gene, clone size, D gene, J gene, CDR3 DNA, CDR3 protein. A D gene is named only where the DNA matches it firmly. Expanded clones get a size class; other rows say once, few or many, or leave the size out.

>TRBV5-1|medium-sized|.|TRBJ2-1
TGCGCCAGCAGCTTGGCGCCAAGAACCTACAATGAGCAGTTCTTC
CASSLAPRTYNEQFF
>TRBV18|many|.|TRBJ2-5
TGTGCCAGCTCACCGCGTGGCGGGATAGGGGAGACCCAGTACTTC
CASSPRGGIGETQYF
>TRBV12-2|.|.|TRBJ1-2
TGTGCAAGTCGCTTAGCCCGACAGGGTCAGGATCCGGGCTACACCTTC
CASRLARQGQDPGYTF
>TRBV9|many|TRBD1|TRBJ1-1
TGTGCCAGCAGCGCCCCGACAGGGCCGAACACTGAAGCTTTCTTT
CASSAPTGPNTEAFF
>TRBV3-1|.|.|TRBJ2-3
TGTGCCAGCAGCCGGTTCGGGGATACGCAGTATTTT
CASSRFGDTQYF
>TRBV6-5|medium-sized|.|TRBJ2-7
TGTGCCAGCAGTTACCGGGAGTGGCACGAGCAGTACTTC
CASSYREWHEQYF
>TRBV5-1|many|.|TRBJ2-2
TGCGCCAGCAGCCTACAGGGCACCGGGGAGCTGTTTTTT
CASSLQGTGELFF
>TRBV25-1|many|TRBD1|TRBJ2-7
TGTGCCAGCAGTGCAACGACAGGGGGTAGGTCCTACGAGCAGTACTTC
CASSATTGGRSYEQYF
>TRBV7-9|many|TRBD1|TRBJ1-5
TGTGCCAGCAGCAGACGTACAGGGGAATCTTCTCAGCCCCAGCATTTT
CASSRRTGESSQPQHF
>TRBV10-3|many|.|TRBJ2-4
TGTGCCATCAGTGAGGGGGGAAACATTCAGTACTTC
CAISEGGNIQYF
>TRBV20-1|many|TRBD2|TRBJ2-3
TGCAGTGCAGCGTGGGGGGGAGATACGCAGTATTTT
CSAAWGGDTQYF
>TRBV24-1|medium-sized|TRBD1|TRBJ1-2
TGTGCCACCAGTGATAGGACAGGGGGCGAAGGCTACACCTTC
CATSDRTGGEGYTF
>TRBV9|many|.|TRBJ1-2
TGTGCCAGCAGCACCGCTTGGACCAGGACTAGCGGCTACACCTTC
CASSTAWTRTSGYTF
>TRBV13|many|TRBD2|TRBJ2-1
TGTGCCAGCCGGCGGGGGAGGGCCCCCTACAATGAGCAGTTCTTC
CASRRGRAPYNEQFF
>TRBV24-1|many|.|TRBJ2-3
TGTGCCACCAGTGAAGACAGCACAGATACGCAGTATTTT
CATSEDSTDTQYF
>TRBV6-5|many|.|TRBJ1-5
TGTGCCAGCAGCCCACTCGGGACGGTCAATCAGCCCCAGCATTTT
CASSPLGTVNQPQHF
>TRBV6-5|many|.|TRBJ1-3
TGTGCCAGCAGTTCAACAACATCTGGCTCTGGAAACACCATATATTTT
CASSSTTSGSGNTIYF
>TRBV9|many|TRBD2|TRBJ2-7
TGTGCCAGCAGCCCCCTAGCGGGACTAGCGAGCGAGCAGTACTTC
CASSPLAGLASEQYF
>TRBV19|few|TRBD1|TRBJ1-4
TGTGCCAGTACCCCACAGGACAGGGGGCTTGAAAAACTGTTTTTT
CASTPQDRGLEKLFF
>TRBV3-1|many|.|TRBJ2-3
TGTGCCAGCAGCCAAGTTGGGGCAGGCACAGATACGCAGTATTTT
CASSQVGAGTDTQYF
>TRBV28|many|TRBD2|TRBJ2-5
TGTGCCAGCAGTCCAGTAAGGGCTAGCGGGATGGGGGAGACCCAGTACTTC
CASSPVRASGMGETQYF
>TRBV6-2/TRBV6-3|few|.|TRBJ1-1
TGTGCCAGCAGTTACCCGACCCACGACAGTTTCAACACTGAAGCTTTCTTT
CASSYPTHDSFNTEAFF
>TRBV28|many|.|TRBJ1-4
TGTGCCAGCAGTTTAGGTCAGGATCGGTGGGGTCTGTTTTTT
CASSLGQDRWGLFF
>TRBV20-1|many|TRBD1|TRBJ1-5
TGCAGTGCACAAAGGGACAGCATTAATCAGCCCCAGCATTTT
CSAQRDSINQPQHF
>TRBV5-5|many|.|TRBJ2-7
TGTGCCAGCAGCTTGGTCGCAGGGTACAACGAGCAGTACTTC
CASSLVAGYNEQYF
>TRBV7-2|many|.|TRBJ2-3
TGTGCCAGCAGCTTAGGGACAGATACGCAGTATTTT
CASSLGTDTQYF
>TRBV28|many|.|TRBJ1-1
TGTGCCAGCAGTATCCAGGGCATGAACACTGAAGCTTTCTTT
CASSIQGMNTEAFF
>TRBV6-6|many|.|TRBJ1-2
TGTGCCAGCAGTTACTACAGCTCTAACTATGGCTACACCTTC
CASSYYSSNYGYTF
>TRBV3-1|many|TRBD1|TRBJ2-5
TGTGCCAGCAGCCGCACCGGACAGGGGGCGGGAGAGACCCAGTACTTC
CASSRTGQGAGETQYF
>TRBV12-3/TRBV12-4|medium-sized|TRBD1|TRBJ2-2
TGTGCCAGCAGTTCACAGGGGACGGCCGGGGAGCTGTTTTTT
CASSSQGTAGELFF
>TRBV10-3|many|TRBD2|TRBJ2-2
TGTGCCATCAGTGGTCGGTCAGGACTAGCGGAGAACACCGGGGAGCTGTTTTTT
CAISGRSGLAENTGELFF
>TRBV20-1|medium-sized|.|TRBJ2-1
TGCAGTGCTAGAGTGTGGGCGATTGAGCAGTTCTTC
CSARVWAIEQFF
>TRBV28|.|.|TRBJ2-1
TGTGTCAGCAGTTGGTCGTCTTTGCGGTTCTTC
CVSSWSSLRFF
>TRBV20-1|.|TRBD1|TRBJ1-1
TGCAGTGCTAGAGATCCAGGGACAGGTAACACTGAAGCTTTCTTT
CSARDPGTGNTEAFF
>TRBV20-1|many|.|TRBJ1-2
TGCAGTGCTGCCCGACAGAGGGCCAACTATGGCTACACCTTC
CSAARQRANYGYTF
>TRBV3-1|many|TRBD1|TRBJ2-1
TGTGCCAGCAGCCAAGGGGGACAGTCCTACAATGAGCAGTTCTTC
CASSQGGQSYNEQFF
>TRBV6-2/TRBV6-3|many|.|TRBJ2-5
TGTGCCAGCAGTTACTCGTTCGGGGACGATCGAGAGACCCAGTACTTC
CASSYSFGDDRETQYF
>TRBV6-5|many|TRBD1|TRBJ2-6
TGTGCCAGCAGTGCGGGGACAGGGAGGTCTGGGGCCAACGTCCTGACTTTC
CASSAGTGRSGANVLTF
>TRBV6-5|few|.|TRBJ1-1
TGTGCCAGCAGTTACTCGTGGAGGGTGAACACTGAAGCTTTCTTT
CASSYSWRVNTEAFF
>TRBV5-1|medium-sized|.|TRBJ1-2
TGCGCCAGCAGCTCGGGGGCTAATGGGGCACAAGTTTATGGCTACACCTTC
CASSSGANGAQVYGYTF
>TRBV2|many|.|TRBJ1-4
TGTGCCAGCACCCAACTTGAAAAACTGTTTTTT
CASTQLEKLFF
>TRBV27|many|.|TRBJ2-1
TGTGCCAGCAGTCCGAAAGAGTACAATGAGCAGTTCTTC
CASSPKEYNEQFF
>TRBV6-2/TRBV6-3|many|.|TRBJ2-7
TGTGCCAGCAGTGACCCACAGGGCAGGGGTTCCTACGAGCAGTACTTC
CASSDPQGRGSYEQYF
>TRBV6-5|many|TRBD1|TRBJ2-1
TGTGCCAGCAGTCCCCCGGGACAGGTCTACAATGAGCAGTTCTTC
CASSPPGQVYNEQFF
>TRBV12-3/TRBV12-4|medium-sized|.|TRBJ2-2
TGTGCCAGCAGTTTGGGTTTTCGTGGGGAGCTGTTTTTT
CASSLGFRGELFF